The 9 T cell receptor beta chains reported below all come from one sample, sequenced in a study of graft-versus-host responses after intestinal transplantation. For these receptors, no antigen is known. Assay: immunoSEQ multiplex PCR; the TCRdb copy retains only in-frame clones and omits some. This sample has around 100,000 clones, with 87% found just once. The specimen comprised unstimulated CD4+ T cells sorted from spleen or lymph node cells, sampled before intestinal transplant. Receptors were obtained from a human donor who received an intestinal transplant.

The V and J genes are TRBV12-5 and TRBJ2-6; a weak D match, TRBD2 (5 bases). The CDR3 covers 13 residues. The V and J ends lost 9 bases and 4 bases respectively, with 10 bases between them. In germline, CDR1 is LGHNT, CDR2 FRNRAP. CDR3 sequence: CASRGTGANVLTF. The CDR3 nucleotides are TGTGCTAGCCGGGGTACAGGGGCCAACGTCCTGACTTTC. Full variable domain (remainder filled in from reference TRBV12-5 and TRBJ2-6): DARVTQTPRHKVTEMGQEVTMRCQPILGHNTVFWYRQTMMQGLELLAYFRNRAPLDDSGMPKDRFSAEMPDATLATLKIQPSEPRDSAVYFCASRGTGANVLTFGAGSRLTVL.

This chain links TRBV18 with TRBJ2-2; 8 nucleotides match TRBD1. Per the germline V gene, CDR1 is KGHSH and CDR2 is LQKENI. CDR3 size: 16 residues. V dropped 0 bases and J dropped 8; count of bases not matched to a gene: 8. CDR3 region: CASSPPLRDRLGELFF. The CDR3 DNA is TGTGCCAGCTCACCACCTCTCAGGGACAGGCTTGGGGAGCTGTTTTTT.

The rearrangement joins TRBV6-1 to TRBJ2-1, with 16 bases aligning to TRBD2. V shed 4 bases, J shed 6 bases, and the junction held 9 bases outside the gene matches. Germline V CDR1 and CDR2: MNHNS, SASEGT. This CDR3 has 18 residues. The CDR3: CASSVIGTSGRARNEQFF. CDR3 DNA: TGTGCCAGCAGTGTAATCGGGACTAGCGGGAGGGCCCGCAATGAGCAGTTCTTC.

This clone was counted only a few times. The chain has TRBV2 and TRBJ2-2, with D perhaps matching TRBD2 (6 bases). Germline-derived CDR1 and CDR2 are SNHLY and FYNNEI. This CDR3 is built from 14 residues. The CDR3 loop reads CAIRDFLNTGELFF. The CDR3 DNA follows: TGTGCGATCCGGGACTTCTTGAACACCGGGGAGCTGTTTTTT.

This rearrangement joins TRBV28 to TRBJ2-7; D assignment may be TRBD1 or TRBD2 (5 bases each). CDR1 and CDR2 from the germline V gene are MDHEN and SYDVKM. The V end was cut by 5 bases, the J end by 6 bases, with 17 bases between. The CDR3 extends over 14 amino acids. CDR3 in amino acids: CASSGGRRFSEQYF. In DNA, the CDR3 is TGTGCCAGCAGTGGGGGACGCCGATTTTCCGAGCAGTACTTC.

The V call is TRBV5-4, the J call TRBJ2-7, with TRBD2 identical over 7 bases. The germline V gene has CDR1 SGHNT and CDR2 YYREEE (reference sequence). The length of the CDR3 is 16 residues. The J segment lost 1 base and the V segment lost 0 bases, leaving 7 bases of the junction unmatched. Here the CDR3 reads CASSLERRGRSYEQYF. DNA for the CDR3: TGTGCCAGCAGCTTGGAACGGCGGGGGAGGTCCTACGAGCAGTACTTC.

This chain joins TRBV19 and TRBJ1-2; tentative D call: TRBD1 (6 bases). Germline V gives CDR1 LNHDA, CDR2 SQIVND (reference sequence). V was shortened by 6 bases and J by 3 bases, with 23 bases between the two germline ends. This CDR3 has 17 residues. The CDR3 spells CASRGGRGSPLDYGYTF. The CDR3 bases are TGTGCCAGTAGGGGTGGCAGGGGTTCTCCCTTGGACTATGGCTACACCTTC.

This clone was found once. The chain is built from TRBV6-1 and TRBJ1-1; TRBD1 is a possible D gene (6 bases). The germline V and J ends were trimmed by 6 bases and 1 base, with 15 bases remaining between them. Germline V lookup: CDR1 MNHNS, CDR2 SASEGT. The CDR3 spans 15 residues. In DNA, the CDR3 is TGTGCCAGCAGCCGACAGGCGACGAGGAACACTGAAGCTTTCTTT. It codes for CASSRQATRNTEAFF.

This sequence joins TRBV6-6 and TRBJ1-2; no clear D. The CDR3 is 15 residues long. V lost 2 bases, J lost 4 bases, and 14 bases lay in between. Germline V gene lookup returns CDR1 MNHNY and CDR2 SVGAGI (reference sequence). The CDR3 region is CASSYGSPRVYGYTF. DNA of the CDR3: TGTGCCAGCAGTTACGGTAGTCCAAGAGTCTATGGCTACACCTTC.